The clone carrying this T cell receptor (beta chain) appeared a few times. Antigen unknown. This specimen belongs to a study of blood T cells in healthy people across ages. Study conclusions and caveats: CMV status of donors was unknown, possibly confounding expanded clonotype changes.

It was 8 to 10 milliliters of peripheral blood that were drawn from each donor. Using a J-beta primer mix together with a sample-barcoded 5' primer, a second PCR was run for about 7 to 12 cycles. From the 5' RACE reads, TCRdb called clonotypes with MiXCR, one entry per CDR3 protein. The sample carries 870,000 or so distinct CDR3 sequences, 25% to 30% recorded once. CDR3 length: 16 residues. Trimming cost V 0 bases and J 5 bases; bases outside gene matches: 13. The germline CDR1 and CDR2 sequences are DFQATT and SNEGSKA (reference sequence). This chain connects TRBV20-1 to TRBJ2-7; 7 nucleotides agree with TRBD1. Sequencing was carried out using blood. The sequence came from an elderly woman in good health. The CDR3 coding sequence is TGCAGTGCTAGAGATAGGGGACAGAAGACTGCGAACGAGCAGTACTTC. It yields the protein CSARDRGQKTANEQYF.